This TCR beta chain came from a study of beta chain features in type 1 diabetes. Concerning this clone itself: The antigen is undetermined.

Donors underwent one heparinised blood draw, 95 to 150 mL on average. CDR1 and CDR2 (germline): LNHNV, YYDKDF (reference sequence). Deletions cut 0 bases from V and 0 bases from J, with 14 bases between. The CDR3 has 18 amino acids. The isolated RNA, all of it, was reverse transcribed, so expressed TCRB transcripts were what got sequenced. Method: immunoSEQ multiplex PCR; TCRdb's copy keeps in-frame clones and lacks some. The table records 80,000 to 90,000 clones, about 32% of them present only once. Study observations and caveats: Moderate yet significant TCRB CDR3 shortening was seen in Type 1 diabetes patients in all four CD4+ subsets. Comparison showed that naive, central memory and Treg TCRB repertoires appeared more similar among patients than among healthy donors.

Sequenced sample: stem cell memory CD4+ T cells from blood. The rearrangement uses TRBV15 and TRBJ1-4, with D possibly matching TRBD1 (5 bases). This TCR was sampled from a woman in her late teens or twenties in good health. CDR3 nucleotides: TGTGCCACCAGCAGAGATGCAGGGAGGCGAGCAACTAATGAAAAACTGTTTTTT. This encodes CATSRDAGRRATNEKLFF. The full variable domain, completed using reference TRBV15 and TRBJ1-4, is DAMVIQNPRYQVTQFGKPVTLSCSQTLNHNVMYWYQQKSSQAPKLLFHYYDKDFNNEADTPDNFQSRRPNTSFCFLDIRSPGLGDTAMYLCATSRDAGRRATNEKLFFGSGTQLSVL.